Sequencing of this T cell receptor beta chain was carried out in a study of shared clonotypes between healthy human individuals. The CDR3 consists of 14 residues. Trimming removed 0 bases at V and 8 bases at J, with 11 bases between. Looked up from germline, CDR1 is LNHNV and CDR2 is YYDKDF (reference sequence). Roughly 30,000 T cell genomes (approximately 180 ng DNA) went into each sorted-subset replicate. The protocol was immunoSEQ multiplex PCR, while the TCRdb copy is restricted to in-frame clones and leaves out a portion. This table holds about 1.1 million clones, 78% found once. This chain uses TRBV15 with TRBJ1-5; D may be TRBD1 (5 bases). Specimen: memory CD4+ T cells from PBMCs. Noted subset: CD45RA-negative fraction. The TCR sequence derives from a man between 18 and 35 years old in good health. Some clones in this sample may be carry-over from other donors' samples. Here the CDR3 DNA reads TGTGCCACCAGCAGAGATCCACAGGCTGAGCCCCAGCATTTT. This translates into CATSRDPQAEPQHF.